What follows are 28 T cell receptor beta chains derived from one specimen sequenced in a study of blood T cell repertoires in COVID-19 (dated by TCRdb to the early 2020s). Library creation used the immunoSEQ multiplex PCR assay. This is the immuneACCESS table as TCRdb keeps it, with only in-frame sequences that have V and J called. A part of the clones is gone; compared with another copy, unresolved V genes explain less than half, and the rest is unexplained. The sample profile shows 90,000 to 150,000 clones; about nine tenths of them were found once. 6% to 9.5% of the sample lies in the top ten. The sequenced sample consisted of peripheral blood. These receptors originate from a man between 70 and 80 years old who had recovered from COVID-19.

This clone occurred once. The rearrangement joins TRBV4-1 to TRBJ2-1; no clear D gene. CDR3 length: 13 amino acids. The V and J ends lost 0 bases and 12 bases respectively, with 12 bases between them. Germline CDR1 is MGHRA and CDR2 is YSYEKL. CDR3: CASSQDLRRRQFF. The CDR3 DNA follows: TGCGCCAGCAGCCAAGATCTTAGGCGGCGGCAGTTCTTC.

The CDR3 DNA reads as TGTGCCAGCAGGCCAGACAGGGGAGCTAACTATGGCTACACCTTC. This encodes CASRPDRGANYGYTF. The chain recombines TRBV2 with TRBJ1-2; 8 bases fit TRBD1. Trimming at V came to 6 bases and at J to 0 bases, leaving 6 bases not matched to a gene. This CDR3 has 15 amino acids. Looked up from germline, CDR1 is SNHLY and CDR2 is FYNNEI.

The chain employs TRBV9 and TRBJ2-7; D is possibly TRBD2 (5 bases). Trimming took 3 bases from V and 9 from J, leaving 16 bases between them. CDR1 is SGDLS, CDR2 YYNGEE, per germline. The CDR3 totals 13 residues. CDR3 nucleotides: TGTGCCAGCAGCGCGGACGGGGTCCTAGGGCAGTACTTC. It translates to CASSADGVLGQYF.

CDR3: CASSQEGTATEAFF. The CDR3 DNA is TGCGCCAGCAGCCAAGAGGGGACAGCTACTGAAGCTTTCTTT. The chain has TRBV4-3 and TRBJ1-1; 7 bases match TRBD1. Looked up from germline, CDR1 is LGHNA and CDR2 is YSLEER. This CDR3 contains 14 residues. V lost 0 bases and J lost 5; bases outside the gene matches: 3.

This chain connects TRBV18 to TRBJ1-2; D uncertain. This CDR3 comprises 14 residues. Per the germline V gene, CDR1 is KGHSH and CDR2 is LQKENI. V was trimmed by 2 bases and J by 4 bases, leaving 11 bases between them. Written as DNA, the CDR3 is TGTGCCAGCTCACCAGGAGAGGGAACCTATGGCTACACCTTC. This sequence encodes CASSPGEGTYGYTF. Full variable domain (remainder filled in from reference TRBV18 and TRBJ1-2): NAGVMQNPRHLVRRRGQEARLRCSPMKGHSHVYWYRQLPEEGLKFMVYLQKENIIDESGMPKERFSAEFPKEGPSILRIQQVVRGDSAAYFCASSPGEGTYGYTFGSGTRLTVV.

The chain has TRBV28 and TRBJ2-7; 12 bases match TRBD2. CDR3 length: 14 amino acids. The germline CDR1 and CDR2 sequences are MDHEN and SYDVKM. Trimming removed 7 bases from V and 4 bases from J; junction bases left unmatched: 5. The CDR3 loop reads CASKTSGGPYEQYF. The DNA for the CDR3 is TGTGCCAGCAAAACTAGCGGGGGGCCATACGAGCAGTACTTC.

This rearrangement joins TRBV21-1 to TRBJ2-4; the table's D call, TRBD1, has no DNA check behind it. TRBV21-1 is a pseudogene locus. The CDR3 is made up of 17 amino acids. CDR3: CASSKFDRTKPLGIQYF. The CDR3 nucleotides read TGTGCCAGCAGCAAATTTGACAGAACAAAGCCCCTGGGCATTCAGTACTTC.

The chain recombines TRBV4-2 with TRBJ2-3, with D unclear. CDR1 and CDR2 (germline): LGHNA, YNFKEQ. The CDR3 loop spans 13 amino acids. Trimming took off 5 bases at V and 0 bases at J, with 6 bases between the two ends. The CDR3 is CASSTTSTDTQYF. DNA for the CDR3: TGTGCCAGCAGCACTACTAGCACAGATACGCAGTATTTT.

The chain has TRBV10-3 and TRBJ2-2, with a tentative D call TRBD2 (6 bases). This CDR3 contains 16 residues. The germline V and J ends were trimmed by 3 bases and 5 bases, with 16 bases remaining between them. From germline, CDR1 is ENHRY and CDR2 SYGVKD. CDR3 region: CAISDGASRGTGELFF. CDR3 DNA: TGTGCCATCAGTGACGGGGCTAGCCGGGGGACCGGGGAGCTGTTTTTT.

The genes are TRBV23-1 and TRBJ2-7; TRBD1 is a possible D gene (6 bases). TRBV23-1 is filed as an ORF, its function uncertain. V was cut by 6 bases and J by 3 bases, with 18 bases left in between. The CDR3 spans 15 residues. CDR3 in amino acids: CASRQRARTVYEQYF. CDR3 DNA sequence: TGCGCCAGCAGACAACGGGCCCGGACAGTCTACGAGCAGTACTTC.

This clone was detected only once. The chain couples TRBV5-1 to TRBJ2-5, with D maybe TRBD2 (6 bases). Germline lookup yields CDR1 SGHRS and CDR2 YFSETQ. The CDR3 has 14 amino acids. V lost 4 bases to trimming and J lost 2 bases, with 12 bases between them. CDR3: CASSPRDLQETQYF. As DNA, the CDR3 is TGCGCCAGCAGCCCCCGGGACTTACAAGAGACCCAGTACTTC.

The table lists this clone with a count of one. This chain links TRBV7-9 with TRBJ2-1; 13 nucleotides line up with TRBD2. The CDR3 consists of 16 residues. Germline loops: CDR1 SEHNR, CDR2 FQNEAQ (reference sequence). After removal of 4 bases from V and 7 bases from J, the junction contained 7 bases not matched to a gene. CDR3 region: CASSSWTSGSLNEQFF. CDR3 sequence (DNA): TGTGCCAGCAGCTCCTGGACTAGCGGGAGTTTAAATGAGCAGTTCTTC.

The chain has TRBV5-5 and TRBJ1-4; the D is unclear. The V gene lost 1 base and the J gene lost 8 bases, with 9 bases spanning the gap. This CDR3 has 13 residues. CDR1 is SGHKS, CDR2 YYEKEE, per germline (reference sequence). The CDR3: CASSLWGGEKLFF. CDR3 sequence (DNA): TGTGCCAGCAGCTTGTGGGGAGGGGAAAAACTGTTTTTT. Supplemented by reference TRBV5-5 and TRBJ1-4, the full variable domain reads DAGVTQSPTHLIKTRGQQVTLRCSPISGHKSVSWYQQVLGQGPQFIFQYYEKEERGRGNFPDRFSARQFPNYSSELNVNALLLGDSALYLCASSLWGGEKLFFGSGTQLSVL.

The chain links TRBV7-8 to TRBJ1-1; 7 positions match TRBD1. This CDR3 comprises 15 residues. V gave up 5 bases and J gave up 3 bases; unmatched junction bases: 9. Germline V gives CDR1 SGHVS, CDR2 FQNEAQ. CDR3 nucleotide sequence: TGTGCCAGCAGCCCAGGACAGGTCGATGACACTGAAGCTTTCTTT. This translates into CASSPGQVDDTEAFF.

The chain couples TRBV6-2 or TRBV6-3 to TRBJ2-7, with 7 positions matching TRBD1. The V gene's germline CDR1 is MNHEY and CDR2 SVGEGT. V lost 1 base, J lost 6 bases, and 6 bases stayed unmatched. The CDR3 is 14 residues long. The CDR3 loop reads CASSYFPGGSEQYF. The CDR3 bases are TGTGCCAGCAGTTACTTTCCAGGGGGTTCCGAGCAGTACTTC.

This chain links TRBV6-5 with TRBJ1-6; 9 nucleotides line up with TRBD1. Germline V gives CDR1 MNHEY, CDR2 SVGAGI. This CDR3 contains 15 residues. The trim removed 2 bases at V and 5 bases at J, leaving 1 base unmatched. CDR3 sequence: CASSYDRGNNSPLHF. CDR3 in DNA: TGTGCCAGCAGTTACGACAGGGGGAATAATTCACCCCTCCACTTT.

The count of this clone is one. V gene TRBV7-2 combines with J gene TRBJ2-1; 7 bases line up with TRBD2. V lost 1 base and J lost 9; bases outside the gene matches: 9. The CDR3 spans 15 residues. Germline CDR1 reads SGHTA; CDR2 reads FQGNSA. This CDR3 is CASSLVRLAAAEQFF. The CDR3 coding sequence is TGTGCCAGCAGCTTAGTTCGGCTAGCGGCCGCTGAGCAGTTCTTC.

The chain recombines TRBV11-2 with TRBJ2-1, with TRBD2 matching 7 bases. This CDR3 region has 15 residues. Germline CDR1 SGHAT, CDR2 FQNNGV. Germline trimming cut 1 base from V and 3 bases from J; bases unmatched to any gene: 3. CDR3 region: CASSLVGGGYNEQFF. The DNA of the CDR3 is TGTGCCAGCAGCTTAGTGGGCGGGGGCTACAATGAGCAGTTCTTC.

CDR3 amino acids: CASSGEGGFGNTIYF. In DNA form, the CDR3 reads TGTGCCAGCAGTGGGGAGGGGGGCTTTGGAAACACCATATATTTT. The chain uses TRBV2 and TRBJ1-3, with a possible D match to TRBD1 (6 bases). The CDR3 is made up of 15 amino acids. CDR1 and CDR2 from the germline V gene are SNHLY and FYNNEI. V lost 4 bases and J 3 bases, leaving 13 bases between the germline ends.

The rearrangement links TRBV29-1 to TRBJ1-1, with D unresolved. CDR1 is SQVTM and CDR2 is ANQGSEA in the germline V gene. Deletions cut 5 bases from V and 6 bases from J, with 13 bases between. CDR3 length: 12 residues. In nucleotides, the CDR3 is TGCAGCGTTAGGTTGGAGGAGGCTGAAGCTTTCTTT. Translation gives CSVRLEEAEAFF.

This clone was observed once. The chain recombines TRBV2 with TRBJ1-1, with D perhaps TRBD1 (5 bases). Germline CDR1 and CDR2: SNHLY and FYNNEI. The CDR3 sequence is 13 residues long. Trimming took 2 bases from V and 3 from J, leaving 7 bases between them. The CDR3: CASSEQGDTEAFF. The CDR3 DNA follows: TGTGCCAGCAGTGAACAGGGTGACACTGAAGCTTTCTTT.

The V and J genes are TRBV29-1 and TRBJ1-3; 8 nucleotides match TRBD1. The CDR3 consists of 16 residues. Per germline, CDR1 SQVTM and CDR2 ANQGSEA. The V and J ends lost 0 bases and 6 bases, in that order; junction bases with no gene match: 10. The CDR3 bases are TGCAGCGTTGAAGACCCCGCCAGGGGGCAAAAAAACACCATATATTTT. Translating it yields CSVEDPARGQKNTIYF.

The count of this clone is one. J is TRBJ1-1 and V is TRBV18; 9 nucleotides line up with TRBD1. Germline V gives CDR1 KGHSH, CDR2 LQKENI. The V gene end was trimmed by 6 bases and the J gene end by 1 base; junction bases not matched to a gene: 3. CDR3 size: 14 residues. CDR3 DNA sequence: TGTGCCAGCTCCCCGACAGGGGGGAACACTGAAGCTTTCTTT. This gives the protein CASSPTGGNTEAFF.

The chain recombines TRBV5-8 with TRBJ1-2, with a tentative D call TRBD1 (5 bases). V shed 3 bases and J shed 10 bases, with 13 bases lying between them. This CDR3 spans 12 amino acids. The germline CDR1 and CDR2 sequences are SGHTS and YDEGEE. The CDR3 region is CASSYTDTNYTF. As DNA, the CDR3 is TGTGCCAGCAGCTACACGGACACGAACTACACCTTC. The full variable domain, in which reference TRBV5-8 and TRBJ1-2 provide the parts outside the CDR3, is EAGVTQSPTHLIKTRGQQATLRCSPISGHTSVYWYQQALGLGLQFLLWYDEGEERNRGNFPPRFSGRQFPNYSSELNVNALELEDSALYLCASSYTDTNYTFGSGTRLTVV.

In DNA form, the CDR3 reads TGTGCCAGCAGCAACTTAGCGGGAGGGCTCGGCACAGATACGCAGTATTTT. This encodes CASSNLAGGLGTDTQYF. This chain uses TRBV7-9 with TRBJ2-3; 11 nucleotides agree with TRBD2. Germline CDR1 SEHNR, CDR2 FQNEAQ (reference sequence). This CDR3 spans 17 amino acids. Trimming removed 5 bases from V and 1 base from J; junction bases left unmatched: 8.

The chain employs TRBV5-4 and TRBJ2-3; 8 bases are a match to TRBD2. This CDR3 has 14 residues. Germline V gives CDR1 SGHNT, CDR2 YYREEE (reference sequence). J was trimmed by 8 bases and V by 10 bases; bases with no gene match: 15. DNA for the CDR3: TGTGCCTCCTCCCGGGGGGCCGGGGGGGGTACGCAGTATTTT. It codes for CASSRGAGGGTQYF.

V usage is TRBV19 and J usage is TRBJ2-1; D remains ambiguous. CDR1 is LNHDA, CDR2 SQIVND, per germline (reference sequence). Trimming shortened V by 3 bases and J by 9 bases, and 6 bases separated the two germline ends. This CDR3 region has 11 residues. CDR3 bases: TGTGCCAGTAGTATCACCGGTGAGCAGTTCTTC. Protein product: CASSITGEQFF. Full variable domain (missing parts from reference TRBV19 and TRBJ2-1): DGGITQSPKYLFRKEGQNVTLSCEQNLNHDAMYWYRQDPGQGLRLIYYSQIVNDFQKGDIAEGYSVSREKKESFPLTVTSAQKNPTAFYLCASSITGEQFFGPGTRLTVL.

V is TRBV10-1 and J is TRBJ1-5; no clear D. Germline V CDR1 and CDR2: WNHNN, SYGVQD (reference sequence). The CDR3 consists of 15 residues. V lost 0 bases and J lost 4, with 10 bases in between. The CDR3 is CASSESGGLNQPQHF. The CDR3 DNA sequence: TGCGCCAGCAGTGAGTCAGGCGGCCTAAATCAGCCCCAGCATTTT.